These 5 T cell receptor beta chains were sequenced from one sample in a study of blood T cell repertoires in COVID-19. Using immunoSEQ multiplex PCR, the repertoire was profiled, and TCRdb retains in-frame clones only, with some absent. Here the sample spans 200,000 to 250,000 clones, over 70% being singletons. Sequencing used PBMCs or T cells enriched from blood (not recorded which). The receptors shown here come from a woman in her thirties who had been exposed to COVID-19.

This chain joins TRBV2 and TRBJ2-7, with TRBD2 matching 7 bases. Trimming at V came to 3 bases and at J to 3 bases, leaving 8 bases not matched to a gene. This CDR3 spans 15 amino acids. Germline lookup yields CDR1 SNHLY and CDR2 FYNNEI. CDR3 DNA: TGTGCCAGCAGTGATCCCCGGGACTATATCTACGAGCAGTACTTC. Its protein product is CASSDPRDYIYEQYF. Full variable domain (outside the CDR3, taken from reference TRBV2 and TRBJ2-7): EPEVTQTPSHQVTQMGQEVILRCVPISNHLYFYWYRQILGQKVEFLVSFYNNEISEKSEIFDDQFSVERPDGSNFTLKIRSTKLEDSAMYFCASSDPRDYIYEQYFGPGTRLTVT.

The chain joins TRBV7-6 to TRBJ2-7; 11 bases are a match to TRBD2. The CDR3 has 16 amino acids. J gave up 7 bases and V 4 bases, and 12 bases lay outside the gene matches. In germline, CDR1 is SGHVS, CDR2 FNYEAQ. The CDR3 bases are TGTGCCAGCAGCTCGGGGTTAGCGGGAGGGCCATGGGAGCAGTACTTC. Translating gives CASSSGLAGGPWEQYF.

The chain is built from TRBV6-2 or TRBV6-3 and TRBJ1-2; D possibly corresponds to TRBD1 (6 bases). The CDR3 totals 14 residues. The germline gives CDR1 MNHEY, CDR2 SVGEGT. V was clipped by 6 bases and J by 6 bases, with 17 bases between them. In DNA, the CDR3 is TGTGCCAGCAGCCTCCAGGGGAGTTTTGATGGCTACACCTTC. Translation: CASSLQGSFDGYTF.

The count of this clone is one. The chain is built from TRBV5-4 and TRBJ1-1; 8 bases line up with TRBD1. CDR3 size: 18 residues. V lost 4 bases and J lost 5; bases outside the gene matches: 19. Germline V lookup: CDR1 SGHNT, CDR2 YYREEE (reference sequence). Written as DNA, the CDR3 is TGTGCCAGCAGCCGTCCCTTCTCCGCACAGGGGGGGAAGACTGAAGCTTTCTTT. Translation gives CASSRPFSAQGGKTEAFF.

The chain uses TRBV7-9 and TRBJ2-7; D remains unclear. CDR3 length: 14 residues. Germline V gives CDR1 SEHNR, CDR2 FQNEAQ (reference sequence). V lost 1 base and J 0 bases, leaving 7 bases between the germline ends. The CDR3 nucleotides are TGTGCCAGCAGCTTAGGCCCAGACTCCTACGAGCAGTACTTC. Protein: CASSLGPDSYEQYF.